The TCR beta chain described here comes from a study of T cells after yellow fever vaccination. Findings and caveats of the study: The presence of abundant clonotypes contaminating from the bulk population was possible in FACS-sorted repertoires. Most clones from primary vaccination resurfaced after the booster (around 97% CD4, around 91% CD8).

Germline V gene data show CDR1 as LGHDT and CDR2 as YNNKEL (reference sequence). The CDR3 has 15 amino acids. V shed 4 bases, J shed 2 bases, and the junction held 8 bases outside the gene matches. TCRdb reprocessed the 5' RACE reads with MiXCR, giving one entry per CDR3 protein. The sample lists hundreds of thousands of distinct CDR3 sequences; 9% to 15% were seen once. Remarks on this clonotype: Its antigen is unidentified.

The receptor was derived from a man aged 25 to 45 who received the YFV17D yellow fever vaccine. The V and J genes are TRBV3-1 and TRBJ2-7, with TRBD1 matching 7 bases. The source was PBMCs, collected on the day of the yellow fever booster vaccination. The CDR3 sequence: CASSPPWGQPYEQYF. CDR3 coding DNA: TGTGCCAGCAGCCCTCCTTGGGGACAGCCCTACGAGCAGTACTTC.